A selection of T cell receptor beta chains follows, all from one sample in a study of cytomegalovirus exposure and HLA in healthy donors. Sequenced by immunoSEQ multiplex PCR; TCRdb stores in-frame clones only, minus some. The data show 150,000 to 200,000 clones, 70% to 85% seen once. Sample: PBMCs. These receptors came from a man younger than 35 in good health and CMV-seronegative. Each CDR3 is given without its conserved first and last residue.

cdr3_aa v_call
ASSSAGLNYGYT TRBV27
ASSLNGRYTNEQF TRBV11-2
ASTGGNSGANVLT TRBV6-1
ASGLVAGLAYHNEQF TRBV12-5
ASSPLASGGTGELF TRBV18
ASSSGLAGGLGEQY TRBV5-1
ASSLTGGLYEQY TRBV27
ASSLVQVNYGYT TRBV5-6
AIPKRDDNEQF TRBV7-9
ASSRPSGFPWSADTDTQY TRBV28
ASRTGTGGRETQY TRBV5-6
ASRSTSGRAYEQY TRBV6-1
ASSLTGAPEWNYGYT TRBV27
ASIPGKDTGELF TRBV6-4
ASSLVVSIDSNQPQH TRBV7-8
ARGHPAEAF TRBV10-1
ASSPRLAGGETQY TRBV14
ASSQDQGQPQH TRBV4-2
ASSFETSGSSSDTQY TRBV7-9
ASSYSNTNNEQF TRBV6-5
ASSLPRRWGMNTEAF TRBV19
ASSVFPDTQY TRBV28
ASSYSRQGLHYGYT TRBV6-5
ASSAGQGNEQF TRBV28
ASSMEFRGVRVEANYGYT TRBV21-1
ASSEAYTGTQETQY TRBV6-1
ASSYSQGVNTEAF TRBV6-5
ASSFRGQVGETQY TRBV7-9
ASSQDSGSYNEQF TRBV14
ASSERQGPSGANVLT TRBV7-2